These 10 T cell receptor beta chains were all obtained from the same sample, sequenced in a study of shared clonotypes between healthy human individuals. Data came from immunoSEQ multiplex PCR; TCRdb stores just in-frame clones and leaves some out. Among about 1.5 million clones listed, around 98% were seen once. Input material: naive CD4+ T cells sorted from blood. Subset: CD45RA+ positively selected. These receptors originate from a man aged 25 to 45 in good health.

CDR3: CASLNSMNTEAFF. The CDR3 DNA reads as TGTGCCAGTCTCAACAGCATGAACACTGAAGCTTTCTTT. The chain joins TRBV19 to TRBJ1-1, with D unresolved. Germline loops: CDR1 LNHDA, CDR2 SQIVND (reference sequence). The CDR3 runs to 13 residues. The ends were cut back, 8 bases at V and 0 bases at J, with 10 bases in the middle. The variable domain in full, completed from reference TRBV19 and TRBJ1-1, reads DGGITQSPKYLFRKEGQNVTLSCEQNLNHDAMYWYRQDPGQGLRLIYYSQIVNDFQKGDIAEGYSVSREKKESFPLTVTSAQKNPTAFYLCASLNSMNTEAFFGQGTRLTVV.

This clone was detected only once. The rearrangement joins TRBV7-8 to TRBJ1-5, with a weak D call TRBD1 (6 bases). Germline loops: CDR1 SGHVS, CDR2 FQNEAQ. This CDR3 contains 14 residues. V was trimmed by 5 bases and J by 9 bases, leaving 17 bases between them. CDR3 residues: CASSTTGLARPQHF. The DNA of the CDR3 is TGTGCCAGCAGCACAACAGGGTTGGCTCGGCCCCAGCATTTT.

Turning to this clone: The same CDR3 arises from other DNA sequences in this sample as well. The chain links TRBV18 to TRBJ1-3, with a possible D match to TRBD1 (5 bases). This CDR3 has 14 residues. Trimming left V 4 bases short and J 0 bases short, with 7 bases between. The V gene's germline CDR1 is KGHSH and CDR2 LQKENI. The CDR3, as DNA: TGTGCCAGCTCACTCGACAGCTCTGGAAACACCATATATTTT. Protein sequence: CASSLDSSGNTIYF.

J is TRBJ2-7 and V is TRBV28, with unresolved D. V was shortened by 9 bases and J by 3 bases, with 21 bases between the two germline ends. The germline gives CDR1 MDHEN, CDR2 SYDVKM. There are 15 residues in the CDR3. The CDR3, as DNA: TGTGCCAGTTCTTCGCCCCGGGTGACCCTCTACGAGCAGTACTTC. Translated, it gives CASSSPRVTLYEQYF.

The chain employs TRBV25-1 and TRBJ1-3; no clear D gene. This CDR3 spans 13 amino acids. Germline-derived CDR1 and CDR2 are MGHDK and SYGVNS. V was trimmed by 8 bases and J by 2 bases, leaving 10 bases between them. The CDR3 sequence: CASRGSAGNTIYF. The CDR3 DNA reads as TGTGCCAGCCGTGGTTCTGCTGGAAACACCATATATTTT.

This rearrangement joins TRBV9 to TRBJ2-7; the D is unclear. CDR1 SGDLS and CDR2 YYNGEE come from the germline V gene. The CDR3 covers 12 residues. V was trimmed by 0 bases and J by 2 bases, leaving 3 bases between them. CDR3 sequence (DNA): TGTGCCAGCAGCGTAGAAGCCTACGAGCAGTACTTC. It codes for CASSVEAYEQYF.

Of note for this clone: Additional DNA sequences in this sample encode the identical CDR3. This rearrangement joins TRBV7-3 to TRBJ2-5; 8 bases map to TRBD1. The CDR3 is 13 amino acids. Germline V gene lookup returns CDR1 SGHTA and CDR2 FQGTGA. V shed 5 bases and J 4 bases; nucleotides not matched to a gene: 3. The CDR3 protein is CASSPGQGETQYF. For the CDR3, the DNA is TGTGCCAGCAGCCCAGGACAGGGAGAGACCCAGTACTTC.

The table lists this clone with a count of one. The V call is TRBV9, the J call TRBJ1-1; no definite D call. Germline V gene data show CDR1 as SGDLS and CDR2 as YYNGEE. Trimming took 4 bases from V and 3 from J, leaving 16 bases between them. The CDR3 is 15 residues long. The CDR3 nucleotides read TGTGCCAGCAGCCCCAACTATCGGGGTGACACTGAAGCTTTCTTT. This gives the protein CASSPNYRGDTEAFF.

The chain carries TRBV14 and TRBJ2-3, with D perhaps TRBD2 (5 bases). The V end lost 4 bases, the J end lost 7 bases, and 12 bases lay between the germline ends. Germline CDR1 SGHDN, CDR2 FVKESK. The CDR3 runs to 13 residues. This CDR3 reads CASSLKRVHTQYF. CDR3 in DNA: TGTGCCAGCAGCCTTAAGAGGGTTCATACGCAGTATTTT.

This clone appeared a few times. The rearrangement links TRBV7-9 to TRBJ1-1; D gene uncertain. The CDR3 runs 16 residues. Germline CDR1 reads SEHNR; CDR2 reads FQNEAQ (reference sequence). V lost 1 base and J lost 2, with 14 bases in between. This chain's CDR3 is CASSLGPRSLNTEAFF. DNA for the CDR3: TGTGCCAGCAGCTTAGGCCCGAGGAGTCTAAACACTGAAGCTTTCTTT. The entire variable domain, with the rest obtained from reference TRBV7-9 and TRBJ1-1, is as follows: DTGVSQNPRHKITKRGQNVTFRCDPISEHNRLYWYRQTLGQGPEFLTYFQNEAQLEKSRLLSDRFSAERPKGSFSTLEIQRTEQGDSAMYLCASSLGPRSLNTEAFFGQGTRLTVV.